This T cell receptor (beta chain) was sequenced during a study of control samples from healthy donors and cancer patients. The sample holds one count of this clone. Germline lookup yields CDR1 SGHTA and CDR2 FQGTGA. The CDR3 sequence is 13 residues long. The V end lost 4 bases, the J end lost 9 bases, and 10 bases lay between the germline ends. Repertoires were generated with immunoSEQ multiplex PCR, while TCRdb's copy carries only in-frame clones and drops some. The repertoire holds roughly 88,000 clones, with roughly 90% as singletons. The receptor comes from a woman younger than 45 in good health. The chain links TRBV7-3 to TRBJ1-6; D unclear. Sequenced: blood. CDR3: CASSSLASSPLHF. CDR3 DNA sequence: TGTGCCAGCAGCTCACTAGCCTCTTCACCCCTCCACTTT.